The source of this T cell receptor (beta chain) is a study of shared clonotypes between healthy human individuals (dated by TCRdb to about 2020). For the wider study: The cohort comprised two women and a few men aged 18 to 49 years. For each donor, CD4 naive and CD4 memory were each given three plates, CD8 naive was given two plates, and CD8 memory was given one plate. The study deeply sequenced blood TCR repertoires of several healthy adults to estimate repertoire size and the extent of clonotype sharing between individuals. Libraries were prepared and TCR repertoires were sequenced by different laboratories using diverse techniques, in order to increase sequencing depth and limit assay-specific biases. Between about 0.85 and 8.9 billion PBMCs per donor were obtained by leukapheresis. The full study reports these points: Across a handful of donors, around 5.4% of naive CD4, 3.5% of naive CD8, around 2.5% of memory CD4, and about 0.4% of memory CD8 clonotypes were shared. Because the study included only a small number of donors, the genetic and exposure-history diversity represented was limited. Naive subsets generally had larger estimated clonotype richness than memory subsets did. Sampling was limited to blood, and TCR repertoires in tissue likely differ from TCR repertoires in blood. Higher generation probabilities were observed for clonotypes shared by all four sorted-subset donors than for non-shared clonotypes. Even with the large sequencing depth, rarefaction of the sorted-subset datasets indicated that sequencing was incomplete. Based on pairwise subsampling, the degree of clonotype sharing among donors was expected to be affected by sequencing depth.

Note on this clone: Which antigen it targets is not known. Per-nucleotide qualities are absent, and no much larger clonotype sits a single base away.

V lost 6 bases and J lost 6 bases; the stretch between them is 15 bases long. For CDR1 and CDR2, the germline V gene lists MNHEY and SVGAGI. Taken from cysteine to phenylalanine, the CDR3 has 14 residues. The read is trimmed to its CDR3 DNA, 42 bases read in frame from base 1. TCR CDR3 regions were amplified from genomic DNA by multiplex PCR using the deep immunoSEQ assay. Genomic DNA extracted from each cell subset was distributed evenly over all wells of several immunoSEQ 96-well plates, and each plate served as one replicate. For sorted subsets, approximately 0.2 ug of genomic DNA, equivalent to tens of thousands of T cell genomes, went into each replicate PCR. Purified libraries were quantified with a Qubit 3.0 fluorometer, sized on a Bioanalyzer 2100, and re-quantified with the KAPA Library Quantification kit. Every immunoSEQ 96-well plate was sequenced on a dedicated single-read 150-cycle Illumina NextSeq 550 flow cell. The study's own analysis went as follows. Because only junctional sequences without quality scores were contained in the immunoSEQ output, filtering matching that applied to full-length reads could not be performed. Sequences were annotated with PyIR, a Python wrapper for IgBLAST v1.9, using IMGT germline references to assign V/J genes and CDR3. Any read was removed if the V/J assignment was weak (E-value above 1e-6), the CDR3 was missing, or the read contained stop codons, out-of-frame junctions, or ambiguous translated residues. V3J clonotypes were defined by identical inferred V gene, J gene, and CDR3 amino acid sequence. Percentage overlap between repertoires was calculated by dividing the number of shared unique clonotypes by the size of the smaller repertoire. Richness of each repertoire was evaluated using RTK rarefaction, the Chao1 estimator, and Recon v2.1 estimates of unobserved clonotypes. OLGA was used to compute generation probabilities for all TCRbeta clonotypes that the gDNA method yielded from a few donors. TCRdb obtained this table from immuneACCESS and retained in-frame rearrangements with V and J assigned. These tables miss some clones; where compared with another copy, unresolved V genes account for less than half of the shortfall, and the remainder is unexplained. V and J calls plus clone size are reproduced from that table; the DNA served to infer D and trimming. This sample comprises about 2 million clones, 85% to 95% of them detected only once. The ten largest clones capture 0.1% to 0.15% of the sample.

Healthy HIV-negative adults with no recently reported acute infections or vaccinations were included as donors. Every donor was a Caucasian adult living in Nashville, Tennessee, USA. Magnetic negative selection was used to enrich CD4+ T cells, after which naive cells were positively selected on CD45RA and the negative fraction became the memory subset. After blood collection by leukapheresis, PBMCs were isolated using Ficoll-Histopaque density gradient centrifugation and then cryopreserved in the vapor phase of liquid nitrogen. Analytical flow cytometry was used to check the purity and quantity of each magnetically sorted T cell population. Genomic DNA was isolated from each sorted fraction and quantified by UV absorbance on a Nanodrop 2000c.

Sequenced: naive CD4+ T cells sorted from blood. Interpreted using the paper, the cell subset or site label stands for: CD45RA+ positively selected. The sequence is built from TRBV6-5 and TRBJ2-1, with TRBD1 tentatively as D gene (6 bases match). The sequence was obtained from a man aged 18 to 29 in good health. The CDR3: CASRTRGISNEQFF. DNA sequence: TGTGCCAGCAGGACAAGGGGGATTAGCAATGAGCAGTTCTTC.